A single sample is the source of the 28 T cell receptor beta chains below, sequenced in a study of blood T cell repertoires in COVID-19. The protocol was immunoSEQ multiplex PCR, while the TCRdb copy is restricted to in-frame clones and leaves out a portion. The profile shows more than 100,000 clones, 88% of them singletons. The material sequenced was peripheral blood. The receptors here all came from a woman aged 45-60 years with active or convalescent COVID-19.

The V and J genes are TRBV5-1 and TRBJ2-5, with 9 nucleotides matching TRBD1. After removal of 0 bases from V and 4 bases from J, the junction contained 7 bases not matched to a gene. Germline CDR1 reads SGHRS; CDR2 reads YFSETQ. The CDR3 has 16 amino acids. In DNA, the CDR3 is TGCGCCAGCAGCTTGGCCGTACAGGGGGCGGGAGAGACCCAGTACTTC. This encodes CASSLAVQGAGETQYF. The whole variable domain, filled in from reference TRBV5-1 and TRBJ2-5, reads KAGVTQTPRYLIKTRGQQVTLSCSPISGHRSVSWYQQTPGQGLQFLFEYFSETQRNKGNFPGRFSGRQFSNSRSEMNVSTLELGDSALYLCASSLAVQGAGETQYFGPGTRLLVL.

This clone appeared once. The chain uses TRBV7-2 and TRBJ2-5; D unresolved. V gave up 2 bases and J gave up 0 bases, with 4 bases separating them. CDR3 length: 13 amino acids. Germline lookup yields CDR1 SGHTA and CDR2 FQGNSA. In DNA form, the CDR3 reads TGTGCCAGCAGCTTAACTGACCAAGAGACCCAGTACTTC. Translating it yields CASSLTDQETQYF. The full variable domain, rest sourced from reference TRBV7-2 and TRBJ2-5, is GAGVSQSPSNKVTEKGKDVELRCDPISGHTALYWYRQSLGQGLEFLIYFQGNSAPDKSGLPSDRFSAERTGGSVSTLTIQRTQQEDSAVYLCASSLTDQETQYFGPGTRLLVL.

The chain employs TRBV28 and TRBJ2-7, with 8 bases aligning to TRBD2. This CDR3 has 13 residues. Per germline, CDR1 MDHEN and CDR2 SYDVKM. Losses at the gene ends were 6 bases for V and 4 bases for J; bases not matched to a gene: 5. The CDR3 spells CASRERGGYEQYF. The CDR3 coding sequence is TGTGCCAGCAGAGAACGGGGGGGTTACGAGCAGTACTTC.

V gene TRBV19 combines with J gene TRBJ2-3; 7 bases match TRBD2. The CDR3 loop spans 13 amino acids. Germline V gene lookup returns CDR1 LNHDA and CDR2 SQIVND (reference sequence). The V and J ends lost 5 bases and 3 bases, in that order; junction bases with no gene match: 2. This CDR3 reads CASSELATDTQYF. The CDR3 coding sequence is TGTGCCAGTAGTGAACTAGCGACAGATACGCAGTATTTT.

The chain recombines TRBV7-2 with TRBJ2-3; 10 bases fit TRBD2. The V and J ends lost 4 bases and 4 bases, in that order; junction bases with no gene match: 8. Germline V gives CDR1 SGHTA, CDR2 FQGNSA. CDR3 length equals 16 residues. The DNA for the CDR3 is TGTGCCAGCAGCTCCATGCTAGCGGGAGCTTCAGATACGCAGTATTTT. The encoded protein is CASSSMLAGASDTQYF.

The rearrangement uses TRBV27 and TRBJ2-3; TRBD2 agrees at 13 bases. This CDR3 comprises 16 residues. V lost 3 bases, J lost 3 bases, and 3 bases stayed unmatched. Germline values: CDR1 MNHEY, CDR2 SMNVEV (reference sequence). The CDR3 DNA reads TGTGCCAGCAGTTTTTTGACTAGCGGGGGGACAGATACGCAGTATTTT. Translating it yields CASSFLTSGGTDTQYF.

The chain uses TRBV9 and TRBJ2-3; TRBD2 might be the D (5 bases). Germline V gives CDR1 SGDLS, CDR2 YYNGEE. Trimming took off 6 bases at V and 3 bases at J, with 14 bases between the two ends. This CDR3 has 14 amino acids. CDR3 protein: CASTQAPGTDTQYF. As DNA, the CDR3 is TGTGCCAGCACCCAGGCCCCGGGGACAGATACGCAGTATTTT. The full variable domain, in which reference TRBV9 and TRBJ2-3 provide the parts outside the CDR3, is DSGVTQTPKHLITATGQRVTLRCSPRSGDLSVYWYQQSLDQGLQFLIQYYNGEERAKGNILERFSAQQFPDLHSELNLSSLELGDSALYFCASTQAPGTDTQYFGPGTRLTVL.

The chain is built from TRBV27 and TRBJ2-7; maybe TRBD1 (5 bases). CDR3 length: 13 amino acids. V was pared by 2 bases and J by 5 bases, with 10 bases between. Germline V gives CDR1 MNHEY, CDR2 SMNVEV (reference sequence). CDR3 in amino acids: CASSLARANEQYF. CDR3 in DNA: TGTGCCAGCAGTTTAGCCAGGGCCAACGAGCAGTACTTC.

The rearrangement uses TRBV6-5 and TRBJ1-1; TRBD1 matches 8 bases. The CDR3 is 14 amino acids. Losses at the gene ends were 6 bases for V and 8 bases for J; bases not matched to a gene: 11. The germline V gene encodes CDR1 MNHEY and CDR2 SVGAGI. The DNA of the CDR3 is TGTGCCAGCAGCCGGGGCAGGGGGCCTCCGGAAGCTTTCTTT. As protein: CASSRGRGPPEAFF.

The table lists this clone with a few counts. The rearrangement uses TRBV18 and TRBJ1-2; no clear D. The germline CDR1 and CDR2 sequences are KGHSH and LQKENI. This CDR3 has 14 residues. Trimming left V 0 bases short and J 4 bases short, with 9 bases between. CDR3 sequence (DNA): TGTGCCAGCTCACCACCAGTAGGAGTCTATGGCTACACCTTC. Translating gives CASSPPVGVYGYTF.

The chain is built from TRBV5-5 and TRBJ2-5; 8 bases fit TRBD1. Germline CDR1 is SGHKS and CDR2 is YYEKEE (reference sequence). The CDR3 is made up of 16 amino acids. V was pared by 4 bases and J by 1 base, with 9 bases of the junction left unmatched. The CDR3 is CASSPRAGGGQETQYF. CDR3 sequence (DNA): TGTGCCAGCAGCCCGAGGGCAGGGGGCGGCCAAGAGACCCAGTACTTC.

CDR3 DNA: TGTGCCAGTAGTATATCACGGGAGGGGGTCGGGGAGCTGTTTTTT. Its protein product is CASSISREGVGELFF. This chain connects TRBV19 to TRBJ2-2; 8 bases fit TRBD2. V was pared by 2 bases and J by 7 bases, with 6 bases of the junction left unmatched. The CDR3 extends over 15 amino acids. The germline V gene has CDR1 LNHDA and CDR2 SQIVND (reference sequence).

This chain joins TRBV2 and TRBJ1-5; D is ambiguous. V lost 4 bases and J 0 bases, leaving 10 bases between the germline ends. Germline V gene sequence: CDR1 SNHLY, CDR2 FYNNEI. The CDR3 consists of 15 residues. The CDR3 sequence is CASSVSRSSNQPQHF. Written as DNA, the CDR3 is TGTGCCAGCAGTGTTTCGAGATCTAGCAATCAGCCCCAGCATTTT.

This rearrangement joins TRBV6-2 or TRBV6-3 to TRBJ2-5, with TRBD2 as a possible D gene (6 bases). Between the trimmed V and J ends, which lost 2 bases and 2 bases, there was a span of 12 bases. This CDR3 has 15 residues. The germline V gene encodes CDR1 MNHEY and CDR2 SVGEGT. The DNA for the CDR3 is TGTGCCAGCAGTTACCAAATAGCGGTTCAAGAGACCCAGTACTTC. Protein: CASSYQIAVQETQYF.

The chain recombines TRBV3-1 (or the pseudogene TRBV3-2) with TRBJ2-3; 7 bases match TRBD2. In germline, CDR1 is LGHDT, CDR2 YNNKEL (reference sequence). After removal of 0 bases from V and 8 bases from J, the junction contained 17 bases not matched to a gene. The CDR3 contains 18 residues. The CDR3 loop is CASSQDRGGRAIGGTQYF. The CDR3 DNA reads TGTGCCAGCAGCCAAGATAGGGGTGGGAGGGCCATTGGTGGTACGCAGTATTTT.

The gene calls are TRBV25-1 and TRBJ1-3; tentative D call: TRBD1 (6 bases). V gave up 2 bases and J gave up 9 bases, with 11 bases separating them. Germline V gene sequence: CDR1 MGHDK, CDR2 SYGVNS. The CDR3 is 13 amino acids. Here the CDR3 reads CASSEGGGVTIYF. For the CDR3, the DNA is TGTGCCAGCAGTGAAGGAGGGGGGGTCACCATATATTTT. The full variable domain, completed using reference TRBV25-1 and TRBJ1-3, is EADIYQTPRYLVIGTGKKITLECSQTMGHDKMYWYQQDPGMELHLIHYSYGVNSTEKGDLSSESTVSRIRTEHFPLTLESARPSHTSQYLCASSEGGGVTIYFGEGSWLTVV.

The CDR3: CASSRDRVDYGYTF. As DNA, the CDR3 is TGTGCCAGCAGTCGGGACAGGGTGGACTATGGCTACACCTTC. The chain carries TRBV6-5 and TRBJ1-2; 9 bases agree with TRBD1. This CDR3 has 14 residues. The germline gives CDR1 MNHEY, CDR2 SVGAGI. Germline trimming cut 5 bases from V and 3 bases from J; bases unmatched to any gene: 4.

This sequence joins TRBV7-2 and TRBJ2-3, with 11 bases matching TRBD2. The CDR3 loop spans 16 amino acids. Germline V gives CDR1 SGHTA, CDR2 FQGNSA. J gave up 2 bases and V 4 bases, and 5 bases lay outside the gene matches. CDR3 in amino acids: CASSSLAGGLTDTQYF. CDR3 DNA sequence: TGTGCCAGCAGCTCCCTAGCGGGAGGCCTCACAGATACGCAGTATTTT.

The rearrangement links TRBV7-9 to TRBJ2-3, with a tentative D call TRBD2 (5 bases). This CDR3 contains 15 residues. Germline V gene sequence: CDR1 SEHNR, CDR2 FQNEAQ (reference sequence). Trimming pared 0 bases from V and 2 bases from J, leaving 9 bases between. CDR3 loop: CASSLAGDLTDTQYF. DNA of the CDR3: TGTGCCAGCAGCTTAGCCGGGGATCTCACAGATACGCAGTATTTT.

V is TRBV28 and J is TRBJ2-7; D perhaps matches TRBD1 (6 bases). The germline V gene encodes CDR1 MDHEN and CDR2 SYDVKM. The V end was cut by 9 bases, the J end by 4 bases, with 16 bases between. The CDR3 extends over 13 amino acids. This chain's CDR3 is CASGQPSKYEQYF. CDR3 bases: TGTGCCAGTGGACAGCCTTCTAAGTACGAGCAGTACTTC.

V usage is TRBV29-1 and J usage is TRBJ1-2, with 7 bases matching TRBD1. Losses at the gene ends were 3 bases for V and 2 bases for J; bases not matched to a gene: 6. CDR1 is SQVTM, CDR2 ANQGSEA, per germline. This CDR3 contains 14 residues. CDR3 protein: CSVETAGGNYGYTF. CDR3 sequence (DNA): TGCAGCGTTGAGACCGCAGGGGGAAACTATGGCTACACCTTC.

This chain connects TRBV11-1 to TRBJ1-4; 7 bases are shared with TRBD1. The CDR3 is 13 residues long. The germline V gene encodes CDR1 SGHAT and CDR2 FQDESV (reference sequence). The ends lost 5 bases at V and 11 bases at J; junction bases unmatched: 8. The CDR3: CASSADRGGKLFF. In nucleotides, the CDR3 is TGTGCCAGCAGCGCCGACAGAGGGGGCAAACTGTTTTTT. The whole variable domain, remainder taken from reference TRBV11-1 and TRBJ1-4, is EAEVAQSPRYKITEKSQAVAFWCDPISGHATLYWYRQILGQGPELLVQFQDESVVDDSQLPKDRFSAERLKGVDSTLKIQPAELGDSAMYLCASSADRGGKLFFGSGTQLSVL.

Here the CDR3 reads CASSQESSGHYEQYF. The CDR3 region has the DNA TGTGCCAGCAGCCAAGAATCTAGCGGGCACTACGAGCAGTACTTC. The chain combines TRBV4-2 with TRBJ2-7; 8 positions match TRBD2. This CDR3 is 15 amino acids long. Germline V gene lookup returns CDR1 LGHNA and CDR2 YNFKEQ. The V gene end was trimmed by 0 bases and the J gene end by 3 bases; junction bases not matched to a gene: 4.

V is TRBV25-1 and J is TRBJ1-1; 8 bases agree with TRBD1. Losses at the gene ends were 4 bases for V and 6 bases for J; bases not matched to a gene: 10. Germline V gives CDR1 MGHDK, CDR2 SYGVNS. The CDR3 has 15 amino acids. Written as DNA, the CDR3 is TGTGCCAGCAGTGGCAACAGGGGGAAGCACGCTGAAGCTTTCTTT. Translating it yields CASSGNRGKHAEAFF.

The rearrangement uses TRBV3-1 (or the pseudogene TRBV3-2) and TRBJ2-5; the D is unclear. Germline V CDR1 and CDR2: LGHDT, YNNKEL (reference sequence). V gave up 5 bases and J gave up 2 bases, with 9 bases separating them. CDR3 length equals 13 residues. The CDR3 sequence: CASSYDLQETQYF. The CDR3 region has the DNA TGTGCCAGCAGCTACGACTTGCAAGAGACCCAGTACTTC.

The chain is built from TRBV5-4 and TRBJ2-3; maybe TRBD1 (6 bases). Deletions cut 4 bases from V and 5 bases from J, with 11 bases between. Germline V CDR1 and CDR2: SGHNT, YYREEE (reference sequence). The CDR3 runs 13 residues. DNA for the CDR3: TGTGCCAGCAGCCTTGAACAGGGAGATACGCAGTATTTT. Its protein product is CASSLEQGDTQYF. Full variable domain (remainder filled in from reference TRBV5-4 and TRBJ2-3): ETGVTQSPTHLIKTRGQQVTLRCSSQSGHNTVSWYQQALGQGPQFIFQYYREEENGRGNFPPRFSGLQFPNYSSELNVNALELDDSALYLCASSLEQGDTQYFGPGTRLTVL.

The chain is built from TRBV6-2 or TRBV6-3 and TRBJ2-2; 8 nucleotides line up with TRBD1. V was pared by 4 bases and J by 9 bases, with 7 bases of the junction left unmatched. Germline CDR1 MNHEY, CDR2 SVGEGT. The CDR3 consists of 14 residues. In DNA form, the CDR3 reads TGTGCCAGCAGTTTCAGGGGGCGCGGCCGGGAGCTGTTTTTT. Its translation is CASSFRGRGRELFF.

V usage is TRBV10-3 and J usage is TRBJ2-7; tentative D call: TRBD2 (5 bases). V was pared by 5 bases and J by 0 bases, with 11 bases between. CDR1 and CDR2 from the germline V gene are ENHRY and SYGVKD. The CDR3 spans 14 residues. The CDR3 nucleotides are TGTGCCATCAGTTCCAGCGGTAGCTCCTACGAGCAGTACTTC. Encoded protein: CAISSSGSSYEQYF.